The clone carrying this TCR beta chain was found many times. Antigen: not known. Each cDNA molecule carried a unique molecular identifier. TCRdb fed the 5' RACE reads into MiXCR, producing one record per CDR3 protein. In the table there are tens of thousands of distinct CDR3 sequences, around 11% of which are singletons. The data originate from a study of early T cells in non-severe SARS-CoV-2 infection. Study summary: The authors sequenced bulk RNA from unsorted whole blood, leaving chains unpaired. The study, taken as a whole, reports: Database matching using VDJdb favored anti-spike CD8 responses, with private and CD4 specificities left missing.

The V and J ends lost 6 bases and 6 bases respectively, with 12 bases between them. Germline V gives CDR1 SGHTA, CDR2 FQGNSA. The CDR3 has 14 residues. The specimen was whole blood, collected at baseline. The source of this sequence is an adult who was a healthcare worker with PCR-confirmed SARS-CoV-2 infection or an uninfected control (not recorded which). The chain has TRBV7-2 and TRBJ1-6; D is uncertain. The CDR3: CASSSIIINSPLHF. CDR3 in DNA: TGTGCCAGCAGTTCCATCATAATTAATTCACCCCTCCACTTT.